This T cell receptor beta chain was sequenced for a study of cytomegalovirus exposure and HLA in healthy donors. Study-wide results and limits: Cytomegalovirus status was reportedly diagnosed by the classifier with high specificity and sensitivity. Among the sequence variants, a highly shared cluster was likely an artifact of sequencing.

PCR used 60 Vbeta primers and 13 Jbeta primers. Assay used: immunoSEQ multiplex PCR; TCRdb lists only in-frame clones, some missing. The repertoire holds some 110,000 clones, with 71% as singletons. Germline V gene lookup returns CDR1 MNHEY and CDR2 SVGAGI. V shed 4 bases and J 7 bases; nucleotides not matched to a gene: 3. The CDR3 has 14 residues. Participants comprised healthy donors of bone marrow. Concerning this clone itself: Its matching antigen is unknown.

The sequence derives from a female donor in good health and CMV-seronegative. The chain couples TRBV6-5 to TRBJ2-1; 11 nucleotides match TRBD2. The sequenced sample consisted of PBMCs. This CDR3 is CASSFGTSGNEQFF. As DNA, the CDR3 is TGTGCCAGCAGTTTTGGGACTAGCGGTAATGAGCAGTTCTTC.